These 25 T cell receptor beta chains were all obtained from the same sample, sequenced in a study of blood T cell repertoires in COVID-19. Profiled with immunoSEQ multiplex PCR; TCRdb holds only in-frame clones, not every one. The table records around 300,000 clones, about 90% of them present only once. The sample taken for sequencing was peripheral blood. Receptor source: a woman younger than 45 who had recovered from COVID-19.

The chain combines TRBV6-1 with TRBJ2-5, with D unresolved. Germline assignment: CDR1 MNHNS and CDR2 SASEGT. CDR3 length: 14 residues. Trimming shortened V by 1 base and J by 1 base, and 7 bases separated the two germline ends. CDR3 protein: CASSEGHFQETQYF. The CDR3 nucleotides read TGTGCCAGCAGTGAAGGACATTTCCAAGAGACCCAGTACTTC.

In its sample, this clone was seen a few times. The V gene is TRBV18, the J gene TRBJ2-7, with a weak D call TRBD1 (5 bases). This CDR3 is 13 amino acids long. CDR1 is KGHSH and CDR2 is LQKENI in the germline V gene. V was trimmed by 2 bases and J by 5 bases, leaving 10 bases between them. CDR3 residues: CASSPGALDEQYF. The CDR3 nucleotides read TGTGCCAGCTCACCAGGGGCCTTGGACGAGCAGTACTTC.

This chain connects TRBV12-3 or TRBV12-4 to TRBJ1-2, with D possibly being TRBD1 (6 bases). The germline V and J ends were trimmed by 5 bases and 2 bases, with 9 bases remaining between them. The CDR3 has 13 amino acids. CDR3 sequence (DNA): TGTGCCAGCAGTACCACAGGGAACTATGGCTACACCTTC. Translation: CASSTTGNYGYTF.

The rearrangement joins TRBV2 to TRBJ2-2; D gene uncertain. Germline V CDR1 and CDR2: SNHLY, FYNNEI. The ends were cut back, 1 base at V and 1 base at J, with 7 bases in the middle. This CDR3 has 15 residues. This CDR3 reads CASSEGALNTGELFF. As DNA, the CDR3 is TGTGCCAGCAGTGAAGGGGCTTTGAACACCGGGGAGCTGTTTTTT.

The rearrangement links TRBV5-4 to TRBJ2-3; tentatively, D is TRBD2 (5 bases). The CDR3 covers 13 residues. V dropped 6 bases and J dropped 1 base, with 9 bases sitting between them. CDR1 and CDR2 (germline): SGHNT, YYREEE (reference sequence). CDR3 sequence reads: CASNFGGTDTQYF. As DNA, the CDR3 is TGTGCCAGCAACTTCGGGGGCACAGATACGCAGTATTTT. The full variable domain, its missing parts supplied by reference TRBV5-4 and TRBJ2-3, is ETGVTQSPTHLIKTRGQQVTLRCSSQSGHNTVSWYQQALGQGPQFIFQYYREEENGRGNFPPRFSGLQFPNYSSELNVNALELDDSALYLCASNFGGTDTQYFGPGTRLTVL.

The chain joins TRBV7-8 to TRBJ1-6; D gene unclear. Germline V gives CDR1 SGHVS, CDR2 FQNEAQ. This CDR3 has 16 amino acids. V lost 6 bases to trimming and J lost 0 bases, with 12 bases between them. The CDR3 DNA reads TGTGCCAGCAGTTTTAACCTAAACTCCTATAATTCACCCCTCCACTTT. Amino acids: CASSFNLNSYNSPLHF. Full variable domain (rest looked up from reference TRBV7-8 and TRBJ1-6): GAGVSQSPRYKVAKRGQDVALRCDPISGHVSLFWYQQALGQGPEFLTYFQNEAQLDKSGLPSDRFFAERPEGSVSTLKIQRTQQEDSAVYLCASSFNLNSYNSPLHFGNGTRLTVT.

The rearrangement links TRBV6-2 or TRBV6-3 to TRBJ2-5; D possibly corresponds to TRBD1 (5 bases). The CDR3 length is 17 residues. Germline-derived CDR1 and CDR2 are MNHEY and SVGEGT. Trimming removed 0 bases from V and 5 bases from J, with 19 bases in between. CDR3 sequence: CASSYSGPTGLRETQYF. CDR3 coding DNA: TGTGCCAGCAGTTACTCGGGGCCTACAGGATTACGGGAGACCCAGTACTTC.

The chain recombines TRBV7-8 with TRBJ2-3; no clear D. Germline CDR1 reads SGHVS; CDR2 reads FQNEAQ. Trimming took off 5 bases at V and 4 bases at J, with 7 bases between the two ends. The CDR3 spans 12 residues. CDR3 in amino acids: CASSQRPDTQYF. The DNA of the CDR3 is TGTGCCAGCAGCCAGCGTCCAGATACGCAGTATTTT.

This chain links TRBV6-5 with TRBJ1-2; D not resolved. The germline V gene has CDR1 MNHEY and CDR2 SVGAGI. The CDR3 runs 12 residues. Trimming removed 7 bases from V and 1 base from J, with 7 bases in between. For the CDR3, the DNA is TGTGCCAGCAACGACTTTAACTATGGCTACACCTTC. Its translation is CASNDFNYGYTF.

The chain combines TRBV6-5 with TRBJ1-4, with a tentative D call TRBD1 (6 bases). CDR1 is MNHEY and CDR2 is SVGAGI in the germline V gene. This CDR3 spans 13 amino acids. Trimming left V 8 bases short and J 7 bases short, with 14 bases between. CDR3 DNA sequence: TGTGCCAGCGGGTGGGGGCTCGGTGAAAAACTGTTTTTT. This sequence encodes CASGWGLGEKLFF.

This clone occurred once. This chain joins TRBV3-1 (or the pseudogene TRBV3-2) and TRBJ1-1; possible D gene TRBD1, 5 bases. The CDR3 totals 14 residues. Trimming removed 4 bases at V and 4 bases at J, with 13 bases between. Germline CDR1 is LGHDT and CDR2 is YNNKEL (reference sequence). In nucleotides, the CDR3 is TGTGCCAGCAGCCTACAGGCGGGGAGCACTGAAGCTTTCTTT. The encoded protein is CASSLQAGSTEAFF.

This chain joins TRBV5-6 and TRBJ1-2; 7 bases align to TRBD1. This CDR3 has 13 amino acids. J gave up 8 bases and V 4 bases, and 8 bases lay outside the gene matches. Germline loops: CDR1 SGHDT, CDR2 YYEEEE. This CDR3 is CASSQIQGRGYTF. The CDR3 DNA is TGTGCCAGCAGCCAGATACAGGGGCGCGGCTACACCTTC.

The rearrangement joins TRBV6-5 to TRBJ1-3; D call uncertain. Trimming took 4 bases from V and 2 from J, leaving 12 bases between them. This CDR3 is 15 amino acids long. In germline, CDR1 is MNHEY, CDR2 SVGAGI. This CDR3 reads CASSLIYSTGNTIYF. The CDR3 DNA sequence: TGTGCCAGCAGTTTAATCTATTCGACTGGAAACACCATATATTTT.

V is TRBV18 and J is TRBJ2-5, with 10 positions matching TRBD2. Germline V lookup: CDR1 KGHSH, CDR2 LQKENI. The CDR3 has 17 residues. The V segment lost 6 bases and the J segment 5 bases; nucleotides outside the gene matches: 15. CDR3 sequence reads: CASSPGSSGSSFETQYF. The CDR3 bases are TGTGCCAGCTCTCCCGGGTCTAGCGGGAGCTCGTTCGAGACCCAGTACTTC. Drawing the rest from reference TRBV18 and TRBJ2-5, the complete variable domain is NAGVMQNPRHLVRRRGQEARLRCSPMKGHSHVYWYRQLPEEGLKFMVYLQKENIIDESGMPKERFSAEFPKEGPSILRIQQVVRGDSAAYFCASSPGSSGSSFETQYFGPGTRLLVL.

This clone came up a few times. This chain uses TRBV2 with TRBJ1-1, with D tentatively TRBD1 (5 bases). This CDR3 has 12 amino acids. Germline V lookup: CDR1 SNHLY, CDR2 FYNNEI. Trimming shortened V by 10 bases and J by 4 bases, and 13 bases separated the two germline ends. Here the CDR3 DNA reads TGTGCCACGCCCGGGGGGGGCACTGAAGCTTTCTTT. It is translated as CATPGGGTEAFF.

Here the CDR3 reads CASSSPGTGFNEQFF. CDR3 DNA: TGTGCCAGTAGTTCTCCCGGGACAGGGTTCAATGAGCAGTTCTTC. V is TRBV19 and J is TRBJ2-1; 9 nucleotides line up with TRBD1. CDR1 is LNHDA, CDR2 SQIVND, per germline (reference sequence). Unmatched junction bases numbered 8, after V lost 5 bases and J lost 6 bases. This CDR3 region has 15 residues.

This clone was observed a single time. This chain links TRBV6-6 with TRBJ1-6; the match to TRBD1 covers 8 bases. CDR1 is MNHNY and CDR2 is SVGAGI in the germline V gene (reference sequence). CDR3 size: 13 residues. V lost 6 bases and J lost 14; bases outside the gene matches: 9. The CDR3 nucleotides read TGTGCCAGCAGCAGGGACAGGATGAGGTCCCTCCACTTT. Protein: CASSRDRMRSLHF.

The chain links TRBV7-9 to TRBJ2-5; weak D call: TRBD1 (5 bases). The germline V gene encodes CDR1 SEHNR and CDR2 FQNEAQ (reference sequence). The CDR3 runs 14 residues. V was clipped by 4 bases and J by 5 bases, with 14 bases between them. In DNA, the CDR3 is TGTGCCAGCAGCTCGGCTCAGGGTGGGGAGACCCAGTACTTC. Its protein is CASSSAQGGETQYF. The variable domain in full, with the rest retrieved from reference TRBV7-9 and TRBJ2-5, is DTGVSQNPRHKITKRGQNVTFRCDPISEHNRLYWYRQTLGQGPEFLTYFQNEAQLEKSRLLSDRFSAERPKGSFSTLEIQRTEQGDSAMYLCASSSAQGGETQYFGPGTRLLVL.

The genes are TRBV7-8 and TRBJ2-7; TRBD2 is a possible D gene (5 bases). This CDR3 contains 13 residues. The germline V and J ends were trimmed by 1 base and 7 bases, with 11 bases remaining between them. Germline loops: CDR1 SGHVS, CDR2 FQNEAQ. The CDR3 is CASSLGGGGEQYF. The DNA of the CDR3 is TGTGCCAGCAGCTTAGGGGGTGGCGGGGAGCAGTACTTC.

The rearrangement links TRBV29-1 to TRBJ2-1; D is possibly TRBD2 (6 bases). The V gene's germline CDR1 is SQVTM and CDR2 ANQGSEA. CDR3 length equals 13 residues. Trimming pared 3 bases from V and 4 bases from J, leaving 10 bases between. The CDR3: CSVEWREYNEQFF. The CDR3 DNA reads as TGCAGCGTTGAGTGGAGGGAGTACAATGAGCAGTTCTTC.

The J gene is TRBJ1-2, the V gene TRBV4-1; no firm D call. Germline values: CDR1 MGHRA, CDR2 YSYEKL. Trimming took off 0 bases at V and 8 bases at J, with 13 bases between the two ends. The length of the CDR3 is 14 residues. The CDR3, as DNA: TGCGCCAGCAGCCAAGATGGGCGGGCAGCAGGCTACACCTTC. Translation gives CASSQDGRAAGYTF.

This clone is a singleton in its sample. The V gene is TRBV6-2 or TRBV6-3, the J gene TRBJ2-1; D gene ambiguous. Germline V lookup: CDR1 MNHEY, CDR2 SVGEGT. This CDR3 spans 11 amino acids. V lost 4 bases and J 9 bases, leaving 7 bases between the germline ends. The CDR3 nucleotides read TGTGCCAGCAGTTCATTCGGTGAGCAGTTCTTC. This sequence encodes CASSSFGEQFF.

This clone was picked up a small number of times. This chain connects TRBV10-3 to TRBJ2-7; TRBD1 matches at 8 bases. The V segment lost 5 bases and the J segment 2 bases; nucleotides outside the gene matches: 8. The CDR3 consists of 15 residues. Germline CDR1 and CDR2: ENHRY and SYGVKD. The CDR3 sequence: CAISQTDRAPYEQYF. The CDR3 nucleotides read TGTGCCATCAGTCAAACGGACAGGGCGCCCTACGAGCAGTACTTC.

V gene TRBV2 combines with J gene TRBJ1-6, with 9 bases that match TRBD1. The CDR3 extends over 15 amino acids. The V and J ends lost 5 bases and 7 bases, in that order; junction bases with no gene match: 6. From germline, CDR1 is SNHLY and CDR2 FYNNEI. CDR3 amino acids: CASSFAGTGNSPLHF. The CDR3 region has the DNA TGTGCCAGCAGTTTCGCCGGGACAGGGAATTCACCCCTCCACTTT. The entire variable domain, with the rest obtained from reference TRBV2 and TRBJ1-6, is as follows: EPEVTQTPSHQVTQMGQEVILRCVPISNHLYFYWYRQILGQKVEFLVSFYNNEISEKSEIFDDQFSVERPDGSNFTLKIRSTKLEDSAMYFCASSFAGTGNSPLHFGNGTRLTVT.

This clone was recorded once. J is TRBJ1-5 and V is TRBV7-6, with 7 bases identical to TRBD1. CDR1 and CDR2 from the germline V gene are SGHVS and FNYEAQ. There are 15 residues in the CDR3. Trimming cost V 5 bases and J 3 bases; bases outside gene matches: 7. The CDR3 loop is CASSVWTGPNQPQHF. The CDR3 DNA reads as TGTGCCAGCAGCGTGTGGACAGGCCCCAATCAGCCCCAGCATTTT.